This T cell receptor (beta chain) was captured by sequencing in a study of T cells in Graves' hyperthyroidism and ophthalmopathy (dated by TCRdb to the late 2010s). Regarding the research as a whole: TCR V-J signatures able to tell the groups apart were searched for in a discovery cohort of around 95 patients, of whom approximately 40 had Graves' ophthalmopathy and around 58 had stable Graves' hyperthyroidism. In addition, the study compared T-cell repertoires in thyroid tissue and in blood from a handful of Graves' hyperthyroidism patients. According to the paper, TCR Vbeta CDR3 sequencing was carried out on about 140 peripheral blood samples, which came from fewer than 50 ophthalmopathy, around 75 hyperthyroidism and approximately 17 progressor patients. Once sampling was done, hyperthyroidism patients were given methimazole at a starting dose of 30 mg daily, whereas ophthalmopathy patients were given high-dose intravenous methylprednisolone. For training and testing, the roughly 93 patients in the discovery cohort were randomly divided in a 7:3 ratio. Whether ophthalmopathy could be predicted prospectively was tested in an independent validation cohort made up of 18 to 20 hyperthyroidism patients plus 17 patients who later progressed to ophthalmopathy.

What the research found in general, with its limitations: During validation, the model predicted progression to ophthalmopathy a median of roughly six months ahead of onset, with around 71% sensitivity and under 85% specificity. Sample size was not statistically predetermined, and investigators were not blinded to group allocation. Most expanded thyroid clonotypes (frequency above 0.001) were also detected in blood, suggesting blood repertoires may reflect thyroid immune responses. In cross-validation, a model built on a 13 V-J signature told ophthalmopathy apart from stable hyperthyroidism with 85% to 90% sensitivity and around 81% specificity, and in testing the same model reached 80%/75%.

The TCR beta CDR3 regions were amplified from the RNA transcripts. For the first round of RT-PCR on the TCR CDR3, the HTBI primer set was used together with the Qiagen OneStep RT-PCR kit. Libraries were constructed in a second round of multiplex PCR, after which size selection and purification were carried out. Paired-end sequencing of the libraries was performed with 100 bp reads on an Illumina HiSeq2000. On the authors' methods: SOAPnuke was used to process the raw data, removing reads that contained adapters or uncalled bases, had a mean Phred below 15, or lacked an exact match to the constant primer or identifier. COPE v1.2.5 was used to merge the high-quality paired reads, and each unique nucleotide sequence was defined as a clonotype. MiTCR v1.1 was used to align clonotypes to the IMGT TRBV, TRBD and TRBJ reference segments. Only V-J combinations with frequency above 0.0001, covering roughly 99% of repertoires, were analysed. A TCS score was defined as the ratio of F50 (clonal expansion) to E x V (chaos), with BLOSUM62-based TCRdist applied between CDR3 peptides within each V-J. Welch's t-statistics and random forest reduced several hundred V-J features to under 15, which were used in a naive Bayes classifier (R e1071). Thyroid-blood repertoire similarity was quantified with the Morisita-Horn index. TCRdb trimmed the raw reads at Q25, called clones with MiXCR and kept productive beta chains. Identical CDR3 protein sequences are pooled into one entry, listed with their most common genes and DNA. The V and J calls follow TCRdb's processing rather than the paper's. The sample has roughly 500,000 distinct CDR3 sequences on record, over 35% of them singletons. The top ten constitute about two fifths of the sample.

The CDR3, cysteine through phenylalanine, is 16 amino acids long. Just the 48-base CDR3 DNA is kept, in frame starting at base 1. Based on the germline V gene, the CDR1 and CDR2 sequences are SGHVS and FNYEAQ. V lost 4 bases and J lost 7 bases, and the count of bases not matched to a germline gene is 8. Exclusion was applied to patients with uncontrolled infections, other autoimmune diseases, pregnancy or lactation. Diagnoses were based on clinical symptoms, serum thyroxine and TRAb, thyroid ultrasound and orbital computed tomography. Total RNA was extracted using Trizol reagent, and RNA quality was assessed on an Agilent 2100 Bioanalyzer. A remark on this clonotype: Its antigen is still unknown. There are no base qualities to consult, and no much larger clone falls within one base.

This sequence uses TRBV7-6 and TRBJ1-4; 11 of the junction bases match TRBD1. The sample was peripheral blood or thyroid tissue (not recorded which). The clonotype comes from an adult woman with Graves' disease, either hyperthyroidism or ophthalmopathy (not recorded which). For the CDR3, the sequence is CASSSQRGQGGEKLFF. The DNA sequence is as follows: TGTGCCAGCAGCTCCCAGAGGGGACAGGGGGGTGAAAAACTGTTTTTT. Reference TRBV7-6 and TRBJ1-4 proteins supply the regions before and after the CDR3; the full variable domain is: GAGVSQSPRYKVTKRGQDVALRCDPISGHVSLYWYRQALGQGPEFLTYFNYEAQQDKSGLPNDRFSAERPEGSISTLTIQRTEQRDSAMYRCASSSQRGQGGEKLFFGSGTQLSVL.